This T cell receptor beta chain was found in a study of graft-versus-host responses after intestinal transplantation. Study details: Grafts were multivisceral, liver-intestinal, or isolated intestinal. After anti-thymocyte globulin induction, recipients took tacrolimus and steroids for 3 to 4 years.

TCRdb keeps only in-frame clones here, not all; method: immunoSEQ multiplex PCR. The repertoire has several thousand clones, 22% of them found once; the top ten carry around 5.5%. There are 13 residues in the CDR3. Germline V CDR1 and CDR2: SEHNR, FQNEAQ (reference sequence). V lost 4 bases, J lost 2 bases, and 7 bases lay in between. The sequence was collected from a human patient who was an organ donor for intestinal transplantation. This rearrangement joins TRBV7-9 to TRBJ2-3, with D unresolved. Here the sequenced sample was alloreactive CD4+ T cells from a mixed lymphocyte reaction culture, taken before transplantation. Subset in this sample: CFSE-low proliferating T cells sorted from approximately six-day pre-transplant mixed lymphocyte reaction (GvH or HvG direction). The CDR3 region has the DNA TGTGCCAGCAGCTACCGTATCACAGATACGCAGTATTTT. Amino acid sequence: CASSYRITDTQYF. Full variable domain (remainder filled in from reference TRBV7-9 and TRBJ2-3): DTGVSQNPRHKITKRGQNVTFRCDPISEHNRLYWYRQTLGQGPEFLTYFQNEAQLEKSRLLSDRFSAERPKGSFSTLEIQRTEQGDSAMYLCASSYRITDTQYFGPGTRLTVL.